Listed below are T cell receptor beta chains from one sample, sequenced in a study of blood T cell repertoires in COVID-19. Profiling relied on immunoSEQ multiplex PCR, and the TCRdb table lists in-frame clones only, not all of them. This sample yields roughly 460,000 clones, of which around 90% are seen a single time; approximately 0.92% belongs to the top ten. Source material: peripheral blood. The source is a man younger than 35 with COVID-19, enrolled during active disease. CDR3s include the opening cysteine and the closing phenylalanine or tryptophan. D genes are given only for firm matches. Clone size is not always given. Where it is, it says once, few, many or a class for expanded clones.

V gene	D gene	clone size	J gene	CDR3 protein	CDR3 DNA
TRBV10-3	TRBD1	-	TRBJ2-7	CAISETGVGEQYF	TGTGCCATCAGTGAGACAGGGGTTGGGGAGCAGTACTTC
TRBV30	TRBD1	-	TRBJ2-7	CAWRTIQGSHEQYF	TGTGCCTGGAGGACCATACAGGGGTCCCACGAGCAGTACTTC
TRBV5-1	TRBD1	-	TRBJ2-4	CASSLSRGPNIQYF	TGCGCCAGCAGCTTGTCGAGGGGGCCCAACATTCAGTACTTC
TRBV7-8	TRBD1	-	TRBJ1-5	CASSFRTGGQPQHF	TGTGCCAGCAGCTTCCGGACAGGGGGTCAGCCCCAGCATTTT
TRBV7-6	-	-	TRBJ2-1	CASSPWRDSSYNEQFF	TGTGCCAGCAGCCCGTGGCGGGACAGCTCCTACAATGAGCAGTTCTTC
TRBV11-2	-	many	TRBJ1-5	CASSLSSTEINQPQHF	TGTGCCAGCAGCTTATCGTCGACAGAAATTAATCAGCCCCAGCATTTT
TRBV5-4	-	-	TRBJ1-1	CASSLVGQRDEAFF	TGTGCCAGCAGCTTGGTTGGACAGCGAGATGAAGCTTTCTTT
TRBV5-1	TRBD1	-	TRBJ1-1	CASSLGTGAINTEAFF	TGCGCCAGCAGCTTAGGGACAGGGGCTATCAACACTGAAGCTTTCTTT
TRBV6-5	TRBD1	-	TRBJ2-5	CASIRDRGRETQYF	TGTGCCAGCATCCGGGACAGGGGTCGGGAGACCCAGTACTTC
TRBV6-5	-	-	TRBJ2-1	CASSYANDEQFF	TGTGCCAGCAGTTACGCGAACGATGAGCAGTTCTTC
TRBV19	-	-	TRBJ2-1	CASSIQGSVAGHEQFF	TGTGCCAGTAGTATACAGGGGTCGGTTGCAGGGCATGAGCAGTTCTTC
TRBV27	TRBD2	-	TRBJ2-1	CASSQLAELYNEQFF	TGTGCCAGCAGTCAACTAGCGGAGCTCTACAATGAGCAGTTCTTC
TRBV5-4	-	-	TRBJ2-1	CASSLDLPVGGDEQFF	TGTGCCAGCAGCTTGGATTTACCGGTAGGGGGGGATGAGCAGTTCTTC
TRBV19	-	-	TRBJ1-5	CASSMTTGGYQPQHF	TGTGCCAGTAGTATGACGACTGGGGGGTATCAGCCCCAGCATTTT
TRBV2	-	-	TRBJ1-1	CASSLSGTEAFF	TGTGCCAGCAGTCTGAGTGGCACTGAAGCTTTCTTT
TRBV4-1	TRBD1	once	TRBJ1-4	CASKPTGGNEKLFF	TGCGCCAGCAAACCAACAGGGGGAAATGAAAAACTGTTTTTT
TRBV5-1	TRBD2	-	TRBJ2-1	CASSPSSGGYNEQFF	TGCGCCAGCAGCCCAAGTAGCGGGGGGTACAATGAGCAGTTCTTC
TRBV11-3	TRBD2	-	TRBJ2-7	CASSSPGLADSYEQYF	TGTGCCAGCAGCTCCCCGGGACTAGCGGACTCCTACGAGCAGTACTTC
TRBV7-8	-	-	TRBJ2-7	CASSLTDGRGSGYF	TGTGCCAGCAGTCTCACGGACGGGAGAGGTTCGGGGTACTTC
TRBV12-3/TRBV12-4	TRBD1	-	TRBJ1-2	CASSDTGEGYTF	TGTGCCAGCAGCGATACAGGGGAAGGCTACACCTTC
TRBV27	TRBD2	-	TRBJ2-1	CASSLGLAGAYNEQFF	TGTGCCAGCAGTTTGGGACTAGCGGGAGCCTACAATGAGCAGTTCTTC
TRBV7-8	TRBD1	-	TRBJ1-6	CASKDRGNNSPLHF	TGTGCCAGCAAGGACAGGGGAAATAATTCACCCCTCCACTTT
TRBV7-2	-	-	TRBJ2-5	CASSNDRVSGEETQYF	TGTGCCAGCAGCAACGACCGGGTCTCAGGGGAGGAGACCCAGTACTTC
TRBV13	TRBD2	-	TRBJ2-1	CASSLLAGSYEQFF	TGTGCCAGCAGCCTGCTAGCGGGGTCATATGAGCAGTTCTTC
TRBV5-1	TRBD1	-	TRBJ1-2	CASSLGTGGAYGYTF	TGCGCCAGCAGCTTGGGGACAGGGGGCGCCTATGGCTACACCTTC
TRBV27	TRBD1	-	TRBJ1-2	CASSPGQGAVTYGYTF	TGTGCCAGCAGTCCAGGACAGGGGGCGGTAACGTATGGCTACACCTTC
TRBV3-1/TRBV3-2	-	-	TRBJ2-7	CASSLGRSSYEQYF	TGTGCCAGCAGCCTAGGCAGGTCCTCCTACGAGCAGTACTTC
TRBV12-5	-	-	TRBJ2-7	CASGRGVWEQYF	TGTGCTAGTGGCAGGGGGGTCTGGGAGCAGTACTTC